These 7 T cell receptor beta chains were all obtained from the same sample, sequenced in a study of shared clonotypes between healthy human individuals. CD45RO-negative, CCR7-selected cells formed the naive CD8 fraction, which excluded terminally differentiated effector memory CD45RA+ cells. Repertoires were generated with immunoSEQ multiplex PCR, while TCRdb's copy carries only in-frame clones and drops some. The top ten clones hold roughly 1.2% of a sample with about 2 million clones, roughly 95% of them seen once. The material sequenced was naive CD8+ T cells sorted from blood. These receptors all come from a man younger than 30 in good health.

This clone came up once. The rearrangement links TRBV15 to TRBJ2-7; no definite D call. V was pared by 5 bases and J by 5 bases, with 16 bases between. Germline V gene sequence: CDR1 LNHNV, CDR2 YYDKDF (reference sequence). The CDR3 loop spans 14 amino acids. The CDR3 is CATSPDPLNHEQYF. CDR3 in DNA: TGTGCCACCAGCCCGGACCCCCTTAACCACGAGCAGTACTTC.

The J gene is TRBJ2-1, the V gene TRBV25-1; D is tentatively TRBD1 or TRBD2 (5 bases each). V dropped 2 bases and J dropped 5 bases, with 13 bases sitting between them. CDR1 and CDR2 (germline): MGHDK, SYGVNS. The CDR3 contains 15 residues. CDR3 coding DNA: TGTGCCAGCAGTGAACAGGCGGTGGGGGACAATGAGCAGTTCTTC. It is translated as CASSEQAVGDNEQFF.

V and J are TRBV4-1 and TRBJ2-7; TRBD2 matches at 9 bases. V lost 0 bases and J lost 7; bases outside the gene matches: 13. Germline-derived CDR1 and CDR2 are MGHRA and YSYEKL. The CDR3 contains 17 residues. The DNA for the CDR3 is TGCGCCAGCAGCCAAGATGAGAGGAGCGGGGGGCCTACTGAGCAGTACTTC. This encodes CASSQDERSGGPTEQYF.

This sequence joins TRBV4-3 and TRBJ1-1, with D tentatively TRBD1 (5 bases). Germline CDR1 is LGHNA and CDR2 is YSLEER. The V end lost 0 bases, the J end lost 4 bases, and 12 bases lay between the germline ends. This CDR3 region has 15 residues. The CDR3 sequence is CASSQDQGEGTEAFF. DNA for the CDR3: TGCGCCAGCAGCCAAGATCAGGGCGAGGGCACTGAAGCTTTCTTT.

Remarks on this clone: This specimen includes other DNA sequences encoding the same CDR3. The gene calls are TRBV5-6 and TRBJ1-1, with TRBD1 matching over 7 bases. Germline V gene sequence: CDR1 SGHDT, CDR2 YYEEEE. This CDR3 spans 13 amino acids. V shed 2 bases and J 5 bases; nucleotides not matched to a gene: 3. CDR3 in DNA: TGTGCCAGCAGCTTCGGGACAGTAACTGAAGCTTTCTTT. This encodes CASSFGTVTEAFF.

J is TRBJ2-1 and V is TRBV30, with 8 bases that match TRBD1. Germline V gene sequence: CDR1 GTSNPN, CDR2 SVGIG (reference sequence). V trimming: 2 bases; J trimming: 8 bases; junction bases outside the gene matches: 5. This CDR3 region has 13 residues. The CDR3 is CAWSRTGRDEQFF. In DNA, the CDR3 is TGTGCCTGGAGTAGGACAGGGAGAGATGAGCAGTTCTTC.

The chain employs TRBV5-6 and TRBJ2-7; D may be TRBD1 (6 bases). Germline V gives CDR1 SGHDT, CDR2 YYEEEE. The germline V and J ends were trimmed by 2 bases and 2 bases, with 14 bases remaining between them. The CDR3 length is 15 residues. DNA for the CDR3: TGTGCCAGCAGCTTTGAGGGGGTGGAGGCCTACGAGCAGTACTTC. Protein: CASSFEGVEAYEQYF.